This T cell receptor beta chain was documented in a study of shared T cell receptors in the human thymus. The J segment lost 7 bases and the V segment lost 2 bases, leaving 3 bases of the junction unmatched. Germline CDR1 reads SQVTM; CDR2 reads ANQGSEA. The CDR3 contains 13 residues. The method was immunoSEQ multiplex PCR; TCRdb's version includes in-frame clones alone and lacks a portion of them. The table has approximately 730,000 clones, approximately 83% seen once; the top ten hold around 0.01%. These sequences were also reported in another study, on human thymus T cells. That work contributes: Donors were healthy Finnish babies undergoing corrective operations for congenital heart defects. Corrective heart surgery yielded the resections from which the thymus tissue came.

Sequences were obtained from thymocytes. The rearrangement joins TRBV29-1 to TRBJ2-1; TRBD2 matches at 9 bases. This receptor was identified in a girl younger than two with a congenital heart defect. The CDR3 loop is CSVEWLAGNEQFF. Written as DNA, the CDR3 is TGCAGCGTTGAATGGCTAGCGGGGAATGAGCAGTTCTTC.